This T cell receptor (beta chain) was identified during a study of beta chain features in type 1 diabetes. The CDR3 consists of 15 residues. V was cut by 6 bases and J by 3 bases, with 17 bases left in between. Germline CDR1 MNHNS, CDR2 SASEGT. The purity of all sorted populations exceeded 95%. This clone was counted between two and nine times. What it binds is unknown. Expressed TCRB transcripts were sequenced because the isolated RNA had all been reverse transcribed beforehand. Each sample of naive, central memory or regulatory T cells had, on average, approximately 3.5 million reads. Assay: immunoSEQ multiplex PCR; the TCRdb copy retains only in-frame clones and omits some. The repertoire has 550,000 to 850,000 clones, roughly 13% of them found once; the top ten carry less than 0.025%. Study-wide findings and caveats: Shorter TCRB CDR3s, moderately but significantly so, marked every one of the four CD4+ subsets in Type 1 diabetes patients. Across patients, naive, central memory and Treg TCRB repertoires exhibited apparently greater similarity than was observed across healthy donors. Junctions at VDJ sites from type 1 diabetes patients had fewer insertions and more deletions.

This TCR was recovered from a man younger than 35 with type 1 diabetes. The chain couples TRBV6-1 to TRBJ1-2; D remains ambiguous. What was sequenced was naive CD4+ T cells from blood. The CDR3 region has the DNA TGTGCCAGCAGAACCGGACTCCTGGCGGACTATGGCTACACCTTC. Amino acid sequence: CASRTGLLADYGYTF.